The rows below give T cell receptor beta chains drawn from one sample of a study of shared clonotypes between healthy human individuals. The data were produced by immunoSEQ multiplex PCR, yet TCRdb's version contains in-frame clones alone and is incomplete. Of hundreds of thousands of clones listed, 96% were seen once; the top ten hold under 0.3%. Sequencing was done on a sample of naive CD8+ T cells sorted from blood. The origin of the receptors is a man aged 25 to 45 in good health. Both conserved end residues are part of each CDR3. A D gene is named only where the DNA matches it firmly. Only some rows state a clone size, as once, few, many or a class for expanded clones.

clone_size	j_call	d_call	v_call	cdr3_nt	cdr3_aa
NA	TRBJ1-3	NA	TRBV19	TGTGCCAGTACCACCAGAGACTCTGGAAACACCATATATTTT	CASTTRDSGNTIYF
NA	TRBJ2-7	NA	TRBV15	TGTGCCACCAGCAGAGATCACAGCATACGTTACGAGCAGTACTTC	CATSRDHSIRYEQYF
NA	TRBJ2-3	TRBD2	TRBV5-1	TGCGCCAGCAGCGCGCCGAGCGGGGGGGTGAGAGATACGCAGTATTTT	CASSAPSGGVRDTQYF
NA	TRBJ2-5	TRBD2	TRBV4-3	TGCGCCAGCAGCCAAGAACTAGCGGGACGACATAATCAAGAGACCCAGTACTTC	CASSQELAGRHNQETQYF
NA	TRBJ2-7	NA	TRBV27	TGTGCCAGCAGCCAAAACCCCGGTGAAGGCTACGAGCAGTACTTC	CASSQNPGEGYEQYF
once	TRBJ1-5	TRBD1	TRBV6-6	TGTGCCAGCAGTTACTCGACAGGGGAAGGCAATCAGCCCCAGCATTTT	CASSYSTGEGNQPQHF
NA	TRBJ1-2	NA	TRBV7-9	TGTGCCAGCAGCCACCTGAGGGGCTACACCTTC	CASSHLRGYTF
NA	TRBJ1-1	NA	TRBV7-9	TGTGCCAGCAGCCCTATAGTTTCCGGGGAGACTGAAGCTTTCTTT	CASSPIVSGETEAFF
NA	TRBJ2-7	TRBD1	TRBV27	TGTGCCAGCAGTTACCTCGACAGGGTGTACGAGCAGTACTTC	CASSYLDRVYEQYF
NA	TRBJ2-7	TRBD2	TRBV6-1	TGTGCCAGCAGTGAAGCGCGTTTTTGGTGGGAGGGCCATCACGAGCAGTACTTC	CASSEARFWWEGHHEQYF
NA	TRBJ2-6	NA	TRBV10-3	TGTGCCATCAGACCGGTCAGTGGCTCTGGGGCCAACGTCCTGACTTTC	CAIRPVSGSGANVLTF
NA	TRBJ2-7	TRBD2	TRBV13	TGTGCCAGCAGCTTAGTATCAGCGGGGGCATCCTACGAGCAGTACTTC	CASSLVSAGASYEQYF
NA	TRBJ2-5	NA	TRBV5-1	TGCGCCAGCAGCTCCGAGGGAGTAAGCCAAGAGACCCAGTACTTC	CASSSEGVSQETQYF
NA	TRBJ2-2	NA	TRBV27	TGTGCCAGCAGACCTCGAAATACCGGGGGCACCGGGGAGCTGTTTTTT	CASRPRNTGGTGELFF
NA	TRBJ1-3	TRBD1	TRBV10-3	TGTGCCATCAGAGGACAGGGCGAAAACACCATATATTTT	CAIRGQGENTIYF
NA	TRBJ2-1	TRBD2	TRBV13	TGTGCCAGCAGCTTAAAGGGACTAGCGAACAATGAGCAGTTCTTC	CASSLKGLANNEQFF
NA	TRBJ1-1	NA	TRBV20-1	TGCAGTGCTGGAGACAGAGCCGAAGCTTTCTTT	CSAGDRAEAFF
NA	TRBJ1-2	TRBD1	TRBV9	TGTGCCAGCAGCGCCGAAGGGACAGGGACCTATGGCTACACCTTC	CASSAEGTGTYGYTF
once	TRBJ2-7	TRBD1	TRBV5-1	TGCGCCAGCAGCTTGGAGGACAGGGTCTTCGAGCAGTACTTC	CASSLEDRVFEQYF
NA	TRBJ1-2	TRBD1	TRBV11-2	TGTGCCAGCAGCTTAGCTGGCAGGGGGCCGCCGGGGGAAGGCTACACCTTC	CASSLAGRGPPGEGYTF
NA	TRBJ2-7	NA	TRBV7-6	TGTGCCAGCAGCTTAGGGCTAGCCTACGAGCAGTACTTC	CASSLGLAYEQYF
NA	TRBJ1-5	NA	TRBV2	TGTGCCAGCAGCCCCGGGGTTGGGGACAGCAATCAGCCCCAGCATTTT	CASSPGVGDSNQPQHF
once	TRBJ1-2	NA	TRBV19	TGTGCCTGCTGGAGGACCGGCTATGGCTACACCTTC	CACWRTGYGYTF
NA	TRBJ2-4	NA	TRBV4-3	TGCGCCAGCAGCCAAGTAGAGCAGCCTTCCCCCAAAAACATTCAGTACTTC	CASSQVEQPSPKNIQYF
NA	TRBJ2-3	NA	TRBV28	TGTGCCAGCAGTACCCGGGGTTACACAGATACGCAGTATTTT	CASSTRGYTDTQYF
NA	TRBJ2-7	TRBD1	TRBV19	TGTGCCAGTAGTGCAGGGACAGTTACCTACGAGCAGTACTTC	CASSAGTVTYEQYF
NA	TRBJ2-2	TRBD1	TRBV15	TGTGCCACCAGCAGAGGTCCGGGACAGGGTTCGAACACCGGGGAGCTGTTTTTT	CATSRGPGQGSNTGELFF
NA	TRBJ2-7	TRBD2	TRBV6-5	TGTGCCAGCAGTACCCCCCGCAAGACTAGCGGCGAGCAGTACTTC	CASSTPRKTSGEQYF
NA	TRBJ1-1	TRBD1	TRBV7-9	TGTGCCAGCAGCCTCAGGACAGGGATGAACACTGAAGCTTTCTTT	CASSLRTGMNTEAFF
NA	TRBJ2-1	NA	TRBV7-8	TGTGCCAGCAGCCTAAGCAGTACCCTCGGCAATGAGCAGTTCTTC	CASSLSSTLGNEQFF
NA	TRBJ1-1	NA	TRBV28	TGTGCCAGCAGTTTGGATTGGACAGATCAGATGAACACTGAAGCTTTCTTT	CASSLDWTDQMNTEAFF
once	TRBJ1-1	TRBD1	TRBV28	TGTGCCAGCAGTGTTGGACAGGGGACTGAAGCTTTCTTT	CASSVGQGTEAFF
NA	TRBJ2-2	NA	TRBV4-2	TGTGCCAGCAGCCAAGAAATAGCGGATTCCACCGGGGAGCTGTTTTTT	CASSQEIADSTGELFF
NA	TRBJ2-3	TRBD1	TRBV7-2	TGTGCCAGCAGCTTAGAGTCGGACAGGCCTAGCACAGATACGCAGTATTTT	CASSLESDRPSTDTQYF
NA	TRBJ2-1	TRBD2	TRBV29-1	TGCAGCGCGGGACTAGCCAGCTCCTACAATGAGCAGTTCTTC	CSAGLASSYNEQFF
NA	TRBJ1-4	TRBD1	TRBV6-1	TGTGCCGTCTTTTCCGGGACAGGGAGGGAAAAACTGTTTTTT	CAVFSGTGREKLFF
NA	TRBJ1-2	TRBD1	TRBV7-2	TGTGCCAGCAGTTCCGACAGGGGCTATGGCTACACCTTC	CASSSDRGYGYTF
NA	TRBJ2-4	TRBD1	TRBV14	TGTGCCAGCAGCCACTGGGACAGGGGGAACATTCAGTACTTC	CASSHWDRGNIQYF
NA	TRBJ1-4	TRBD1	TRBV27	TGTGCCAGCAGTCCACAGGGGCTAGGTGAAAAACTGTTTTTT	CASSPQGLGEKLFF
NA	TRBJ2-3	NA	TRBV5-5	TGTGCCAGCAACAAGCAGGGGTGGGATACGCAGTATTTT	CASNKQGWDTQYF
NA	TRBJ2-1	TRBD2	TRBV15	TGTGCCACCAGCAGGCCGGGACTAGACTACAATGAGCAGTTCTTC	CATSRPGLDYNEQFF
NA	TRBJ2-7	NA	TRBV5-1	TGCGCCAGCAGTTCGGGTGCGACGGGCTCCTACGAGCAGTACTTC	CASSSGATGSYEQYF
NA	TRBJ2-5	NA	TRBV7-2	TGTGCCAGCAGCTTAGTAGACGAAGAGACCCAGTACTTC	CASSLVDEETQYF
NA	TRBJ2-7	TRBD2	TRBV6-1	TGTGCCAGCAGTGAAGCGAGGACTAGCTTCTTAGCGCAGTACTTC	CASSEARTSFLAQYF
NA	TRBJ1-1	NA	TRBV11-2	TGTGCCAGCAGCTTAAGGCCCACCAGGGACCGGAACACTGAAGCTTTCTTT	CASSLRPTRDRNTEAFF
NA	TRBJ2-7	TRBD1	TRBV27	TGTGCCAGCAGTCCGAGCCGGACAGGGTTGGAGCAGTACTTC	CASSPSRTGLEQYF
NA	TRBJ2-7	TRBD2	TRBV7-8	TGTGCCAGCAGCCGCGGGACTACTCTTCCCTACGAGCAGTACTTC	CASSRGTTLPYEQYF
NA	TRBJ2-1	NA	TRBV6-5	TGTGCCAGCAGTTACCGAGGGGACTCACCTTACAATGAGCAGTTCTTC	CASSYRGDSPYNEQFF
NA	TRBJ2-3	NA	TRBV7-7	TGTGCTAGCAGCCCCCGGTGGGGGTTAGTAGATACGCAGTATTTT	CASSPRWGLVDTQYF
NA	TRBJ2-7	NA	TRBV27	TGTGCCAGCAGCCTGACCTTTTCTAGCGAGCAGTACTTC	CASSLTFSSEQYF
NA	TRBJ1-1	NA	TRBV6-6	TGTGCCAGCAAAACCCGGGGAAACACTGAAGCTTTCTTT	CASKTRGNTEAFF